Presented here are 7 T cell receptor beta chains from one specimen sequenced in a study of CD8 T cells in Susac syndrome. When the RNA was reverse transcribed, random hexamers were used with an input of 0.5 to 1 ug. TCRdb passed the immunoSEQ multiplex PCR reads through MiXCR, listing each CDR3 protein once. This table holds about 400,000 distinct CDR3 sequences, around 83% found once. The sample consisted of CD8+ T cells from PBMCs. Receptor source: a human donor with multiple sclerosis.

This chain joins TRBV11-1 and TRBJ2-7; D is unresolved. CDR3 length: 14 residues. Deletions cut 1 base from V and 3 bases from J, with 10 bases between. In germline, CDR1 is SGHAT, CDR2 FQDESV (reference sequence). The CDR3 protein is CASSLVGPGYEQYF. CDR3 nucleotides: TGTGCCAGCAGCTTAGTTGGGCCAGGCTACGAGCAGTACTTC. The entire variable domain, with the rest obtained from reference TRBV11-1 and TRBJ2-7, is as follows: EAEVAQSPRYKITEKSQAVAFWCDPISGHATLYWYRQILGQGPELLVQFQDESVVDDSQLPKDRFSAERLKGVDSTLKIQPAELGDSAMYLCASSLVGPGYEQYFGPGTRLTVT.

The V call is TRBV10-3, the J call TRBJ2-7; TRBD2 aligns across 10 bases. CDR1 and CDR2 (germline): ENHRY, SYGVKD. Losses at the gene ends were 2 bases for V and 4 bases for J; bases not matched to a gene: 11. The CDR3 sequence is 17 residues long. The CDR3 coding sequence is TGTGCCATCAGTGAGCTTACCCTAGCGGGAGCGGCGTACGAGCAGTACTTC. As protein: CAISELTLAGAAYEQYF.

This sequence joins TRBV7-6 and TRBJ2-5, with D maybe TRBD1 (5 bases). The CDR3 contains 16 residues. Looked up from germline, CDR1 is SGHVS and CDR2 is FNYEAQ. V was trimmed by 1 base and J by 2 bases, leaving 14 bases between them. The CDR3: CASSLGVFPGQETQYF. Here the CDR3 DNA reads TGTGCCAGCAGCTTAGGTGTCTTCCCAGGGCAAGAGACCCAGTACTTC. The full variable domain, in which reference TRBV7-6 and TRBJ2-5 provide the parts outside the CDR3, is GAGVSQSPRYKVTKRGQDVALRCDPISGHVSLYWYRQALGQGPEFLTYFNYEAQQDKSGLPNDRFSAERPEGSISTLTIQRTEQRDSAMYRCASSLGVFPGQETQYFGPGTRLLVL.

This clonotype has only one observation. V gene TRBV19 combines with J gene TRBJ2-1; 11 bases are shared with TRBD2. The germline V gene has CDR1 LNHDA and CDR2 SQIVND (reference sequence). Trimming at V came to 4 bases and at J to 1 base, leaving 3 bases not matched to a gene. The CDR3 consists of 16 residues. CDR3 bases: TGTGCCAGTAGTACACCTAGCGGGAGGTCCTACAATGAGCAGTTCTTC. Its translation: CASSTPSGRSYNEQFF.

This clonotype was seen only once. The chain carries TRBV10-3 and TRBJ2-7; 9 bases are a match to TRBD1. Trimming at V came to 7 bases and at J to 2 bases, leaving 6 bases not matched to a gene. CDR3 length equals 14 residues. Germline assignment: CDR1 ENHRY and CDR2 SYGVKD. CDR3 nucleotides: TGTGCCATCAATGGGGGACAGGGTCCCTACGAGCAGTACTTC. It yields the protein CAINGGQGPYEQYF.

The genes are TRBV30 and TRBJ2-1; a possible D gene is TRBD1 (6 bases). The CDR3 runs to 13 residues. Trimming removed 4 bases at V and 10 bases at J, with 17 bases between. Germline CDR1 reads GTSNPN; CDR2 reads SVGIG (reference sequence). The chain's CDR3 is CAWNQGLPGEQFF. CDR3 in DNA: TGTGCCTGGAATCAGGGGCTCCCCGGCGAGCAGTTCTTC.

The chain couples TRBV2 to TRBJ2-3; 12 bases match TRBD2. CDR3 size: 17 residues. V dropped 3 bases and J dropped 2; count of bases not matched to a gene: 6. CDR1 and CDR2 from the germline V gene are SNHLY and FYNNEI. In DNA form, the CDR3 reads TGTGCCAGCAGTGAGACTAGCGGGGGCTACCCCACAGATACGCAGTATTTT. It specifies CASSETSGGYPTDTQYF.